These 17 T cell receptor beta chains were sequenced from one sample in a study of CD8+CD57+ T cells in acquired aplastic anemia. The TCR beta profiling, which covered VDJ combination and CDR3 sequence, was carried out using genomic DNA as the template. TCRdb re-called the reads through MiXCR, storing one row per CDR3 protein. The top ten hold around 31% of the sample, which has about 48,000 distinct CDR3 sequences, 70% to 80% seen once. Sequenced: sorted CD4+, CD8+, or CD8+CD57+ T cells (not recorded which) from PBMCs. All receptors come from a human donor in good health, serving as a control.

A word on this clonotype: A much larger clone is a single base away; this may be a read error. The V gene is TRBV27, the J gene TRBJ2-5; tentatively, D is TRBD1 or TRBD2 (6 bases each). The germline V gene has CDR1 MNHEY and CDR2 SMNVEV (reference sequence). The CDR3 runs to 15 residues. The chain's CDR3 is CASSNLLRGQEAQYF. The CDR3 coding sequence is TGTGCCAGCAGTAACCTCCTTCGGGGGCAAGAGGCCCAGTACTTC.

This clonotype was detected ten times or more. A much larger clone sits a single nucleotide away, making a read error possible. The chain couples TRBV10-2 to TRBJ1-1; no clear D. Germline assignment: CDR1 WSHSY and CDR2 SAAADI. CDR3 length equals 11 residues. CDR3: CASIGNTEALF. The CDR3, as DNA: TGCGCCAGCATAGGGAACACTGAAGCTCTCTTT.

V usage is TRBV5-1 and J usage is TRBJ2-7, with 8 bases lining up with TRBD1. Germline V CDR1 and CDR2: SGHRS, YFSETQ. J was trimmed by 3 bases and V by 4 bases; bases with no gene match: 9. The CDR3 spans 15 residues. CDR3 nucleotide sequence: TGCGCCAGCAGCCCCGGGACAGGAGAACTCTACGAGCAGTACTTC. Protein sequence: CASSPGTGELYEQYF.

J is TRBJ1-2 and V is TRBV15, with D possibly matching TRBD1 (5 bases). With 8 bases removed from V and 4 bases from J, the gap between germline ends came to 17 bases. CDR1 and CDR2 from the germline V gene are LNHNV and YYDKDF (reference sequence). The CDR3 is 14 residues long. The DNA of the CDR3 is TGTGCCACCCGCGGCCCGACAGAGACCTATGGCTACACCTTC. Translation: CATRGPTETYGYTF.

This chain connects TRBV2 to TRBJ1-1; no firm D call. CDR1 SNHLY and CDR2 FYNNEI come from the germline V gene. V gave up 7 bases and J gave up 4 bases, with 7 bases separating them. The CDR3 sequence is 11 residues long. In nucleotides, the CDR3 is TGTGCCAGCAAAGTCGCCACTGAAGCTTTCTTT. Translating it yields CASKVATEAFF.

The chain has TRBV29-1 and TRBJ2-2, with 9 bases lining up with TRBD1. V shed 7 bases and J 5 bases; nucleotides not matched to a gene: 8. Germline V lookup: CDR1 SQVTM, CDR2 ANQGSEA. This CDR3 has 14 residues. DNA for the CDR3: TGCAGCGCAGTCCGACAGGGGGATACCGGGGAGCTGTTTTTT. Amino acids: CSAVRQGDTGELFF.

The rearrangement joins TRBV25-1 to TRBJ1-2; no clear D. The CDR3 runs to 9 residues. V was pared by 6 bases and J by 12 bases, with 8 bases between. CDR1 and CDR2 from the germline V gene are MGHDK and SYGVNS. CDR3 DNA sequence: TGTGCCAGCAGCCACTACCACACCTTC. Residues: CASSHYHTF.

The rearrangement joins TRBV11-2 to TRBJ2-7, with D perhaps TRBD1 or TRBD2 (5 bases each). Germline values: CDR1 SGHAT, CDR2 FQNNGV. The V gene lost 1 base and the J gene lost 0 bases, with 10 bases spanning the gap. CDR3 length: 15 amino acids. CDR3 in amino acids: CASSLGTGHSYEQYF. The CDR3 coding sequence is TGTGCCAGCAGCTTAGGTACGGGGCACTCCTACGAGCAGTACTTC.

This clonotype is deemed medium-sized. V gene TRBV7-9 combines with J gene TRBJ2-3; D gene uncertain. V was pared by 1 base and J by 1 base, with 6 bases between. The CDR3 contains 14 residues. Germline V gene data show CDR1 as SEHNR and CDR2 as FQNEAQ (reference sequence). The CDR3 here is CASSLGPGTDTQYF. In DNA, the CDR3 is TGTGCCAGCAGCTTAGGGCCGGGCACAGATACGCAGTATTTT.

The count of this clonotype is one. The V call is TRBV7-6, the J call TRBJ2-1, with 14 nucleotides matching TRBD2. The CDR3 sequence is 18 residues long. Unmatched junction bases numbered 12, after V lost 5 bases and J lost 6 bases. Germline assignment: CDR1 SGHVS and CDR2 FNYEAQ. CDR3 sequence: CASSQTMGLAGVSNEQFF. DNA of the CDR3: TGTGCCAGCAGCCAGACCATGGGACTAGCGGGAGTTTCCAATGAGCAGTTCTTC.

This chain uses TRBV25-1 with TRBJ1-6, with 7 positions matching TRBD1. Trimming took 6 bases from V and 9 from J; bases not matched to a gene: 8. CDR1 is MGHDK, CDR2 SYGVNS, per germline. The CDR3 contains 14 residues. In DNA form, the CDR3 reads TGTGCCAGCAGCATTGGGCAGGGGGGTTCACCCCTCCACTTT. As protein: CASSIGQGGSPLHF.

The chain is built from TRBV6-1 and TRBJ2-3, with 7 bases lining up with TRBD1. There are 16 residues in the CDR3. J was trimmed by 4 bases and V by 5 bases; bases with no gene match: 12. Germline V CDR1 and CDR2: MNHNS, SASEGT. Written as DNA, the CDR3 is TGTGCCAGCAGTAAGCGAGGGGGCACGTGGGCAGATACGCAGTATTTT. This sequence encodes CASSKRGGTWADTQYF.

This clonotype has ten or more counts. J is TRBJ2-7 and V is TRBV11-2; 7 bases fit TRBD2. The germline V gene has CDR1 SGHAT and CDR2 FQNNGV. The CDR3 contains 17 residues. Trimming at V came to 1 base and at J to 2 bases, leaving 11 bases not matched to a gene. The CDR3 sequence is CASSLVIGRPPAYEQYF. The CDR3 DNA sequence: TGTGCCAGCAGCTTAGTTATCGGGAGGCCCCCGGCCTACGAGCAGTACTTC. The whole variable domain, remainder taken from reference TRBV11-2 and TRBJ2-7, is EAGVAQSPRYKIIEKRQSVAFWCNPISGHATLYWYQQILGQGPKLLIQFQNNGVVDDSQLPKDRFSAERLKGVDSTLKIQPAKLEDSAVYLCASSLVIGRPPAYEQYFGPGTRLTVT.

The sample holds many counts of this clonotype. This chain connects TRBV15 to TRBJ2-3; D perhaps matches TRBD2 (6 bases). V lost 4 bases and J 11 bases, leaving 25 bases between the germline ends. The CDR3 extends over 16 amino acids. Germline V gene data show CDR1 as LNHNV and CDR2 as YYDKDF (reference sequence). CDR3 nucleotide sequence: TGTGCCACCAGCACGAGGGAGGCTAGCCTCCACAATGAGCAGTATTTT. This encodes CATSTREASLHNEQYF.

The J gene is TRBJ1-6, the V gene TRBV7-2, with 9 bases lining up with TRBD1. The CDR3 covers 14 residues. In germline, CDR1 is SGHTA, CDR2 FQGNSA. V shed 5 bases and J 9 bases; nucleotides not matched to a gene: 5. Here the CDR3 reads CASSRDRAGSPLHF. DNA for the CDR3: TGTGCCAGCAGCCGGGACAGGGCAGGTTCACCCCTCCACTTT.

This chain links TRBV10-3 with TRBJ1-2; no clear D. With 5 bases removed from V and 5 bases from J, the gap between germline ends came to 9 bases. This CDR3 has 12 residues. Germline V gives CDR1 ENHRY, CDR2 SYGVKD. DNA of the CDR3: TGTGCCATCAGTAGTACGGGGTATGGCTACACCTTC. It translates to CAISSTGYGYTF.

This chain uses TRBV30 with TRBJ2-3, with 13 nucleotides matching TRBD2. This CDR3 has 14 amino acids. Germline CDR1 is GTSNPN and CDR2 is SVGIG (reference sequence). V lost 7 bases, J lost 8 bases, and 9 bases stayed unmatched. The CDR3 DNA reads TGTGCCTCTAGACTAGCGGGGGGCCTGGGTACGCAGTATTTT. This encodes CASRLAGGLGTQYF.